Listed here are 19 T cell receptor beta chains from one sample, sequenced in a study of blood T cell repertoires in COVID-19. TCRdb keeps only in-frame clones here, not all; method: immunoSEQ multiplex PCR. The table shows fewer than 200,000 clones, with approximately 84% occurring only once. Input material: peripheral blood. These receptors all stem from a man aged 40-50 years who had recovered from COVID-19.

The gene calls are TRBV30 and TRBJ2-7, with D perhaps matching TRBD1 (7 bases). The germline CDR1 and CDR2 sequences are GTSNPN and SVGIG (reference sequence). V dropped 4 bases and J dropped 5 bases, with 15 bases sitting between them. This CDR3 contains 13 residues. CDR3 DNA sequence: TGTGCCTGGATGAAGACAGGGAGGAACGAGCAGTACTTC. Its translation: CAWMKTGRNEQYF.

V and J are TRBV19 and TRBJ2-6; 9 bases fit TRBD1. Germline V gene data show CDR1 as LNHDA and CDR2 as SQIVND (reference sequence). CDR3 size: 18 residues. V was pared by 4 bases and J by 0 bases, with 7 bases of the junction left unmatched. The CDR3 sequence: CASSRQGVLGSGANVLTF. The CDR3, as DNA: TGTGCCAGTAGTAGACAGGGGGTTCTAGGCTCTGGGGCCAACGTCCTGACTTTC.

This clone occurred a few times. The chain is built from TRBV3-1 (or the pseudogene TRBV3-2) and TRBJ2-1; possibly TRBD2 for D (6 bases). V was trimmed by 4 bases and J by 7 bases, leaving 14 bases between them. This CDR3 has 14 amino acids. The germline V gene has CDR1 LGHDT and CDR2 YNNKEL (reference sequence). The CDR3 DNA reads as TGTGCCAGCAGCCCACGCCGGGACTCTAATGAGCAGTTCTTC. Translation: CASSPRRDSNEQFF.

This chain joins TRBV11-3 and TRBJ2-7; 9 bases fit TRBD1. Per germline, CDR1 SGHNT and CDR2 YENEEA. CDR3 length: 18 residues. V gave up 1 base and J gave up 0 bases; unmatched junction bases: 10. CDR3 protein: CASSLGFPQGAPSYEQYF. In DNA, the CDR3 is TGTGCCAGCAGCTTAGGTTTCCCACAGGGGGCCCCCTCCTACGAGCAGTACTTC.

This clone was seen just once. V is TRBV24-1 and J is TRBJ2-7; 8 bases align to TRBD1. This CDR3 spans 11 amino acids. V dropped 6 bases and J dropped 7; count of bases not matched to a gene: 1. Germline lookup yields CDR1 KGHDR and CDR2 SFDVKD. This CDR3 is CATSTGGEQYF. In nucleotides, the CDR3 is TGTGCCACCAGTACAGGGGGGGAGCAGTACTTC.

The CDR3 region is CASSLTPGFVNTEAFF. The CDR3 coding sequence is TGTGCCAGCAGCTTAACGCCGGGGTTTGTGAACACTGAAGCTTTCTTT. The chain links TRBV7-9 to TRBJ1-1; the D is unclear. From germline, CDR1 is SEHNR and CDR2 FQNEAQ (reference sequence). This CDR3 contains 16 residues. The V and J ends lost 2 bases and 0 bases respectively, with 13 bases between them.

This CDR3 reads CASSQGLLVSPLHF. CDR3 DNA sequence: TGTGCCAGCAGCCAAGGACTCCTAGTTTCACCCCTCCACTTT. V is TRBV14 and J is TRBJ1-6; D gene uncertain. CDR1 is SGHDN and CDR2 is FVKESK in the germline V gene. V was pared by 1 base and J by 9 bases, with 10 bases between. This CDR3 is built from 14 residues.

The genes are TRBV7-9 and TRBJ2-5; TRBD2 matches at 7 bases. V lost 5 bases to trimming and J lost 5 bases; unmatched junction nucleotides: 8. The CDR3 sequence is 14 residues long. CDR1 and CDR2 from the germline V gene are SEHNR and FQNEAQ (reference sequence). As DNA, the CDR3 is TGTGCCAGCAGCCTCACCGGGGGGATGGAGACCCAGTACTTC. This translates into CASSLTGGMETQYF.

The chain combines TRBV6-5 with TRBJ1-4, with D perhaps matching TRBD1 (6 bases). Germline V gene sequence: CDR1 MNHEY, CDR2 SVGAGI. The CDR3 totals 14 residues. Trimming pared 6 bases from V and 8 bases from J, leaving 16 bases between. The CDR3 nucleotides read TGTGCCAGCAGCCTACAGGGTAGCAGGGAAAAACTGTTTTTT. Its protein product is CASSLQGSREKLFF.

The rearrangement uses TRBV4-1 and TRBJ1-2; D perhaps matches TRBD1 (5 bases). The CDR3 consists of 16 residues. Trimming took 0 bases from V and 5 from J, leaving 16 bases between them. CDR1 and CDR2 from the germline V gene are MGHRA and YSYEKL. CDR3 coding DNA: TGCGCCAGCAGCCAAGATATAGAAGTTAGGGGATATGGCTACACCTTC. This gives the protein CASSQDIEVRGYGYTF.

This clone was seen ten or more times. This chain connects TRBV4-3 to TRBJ2-1, with 15 nucleotides matching TRBD2. Germline-derived CDR1 and CDR2 are LGHNA and YSLEER. The CDR3 covers 21 residues. Trimming took 0 bases from V and 4 from J; bases not matched to a gene: 13. The CDR3 sequence: CASSQDLGLAGGLYRYNEQFF. In DNA form, the CDR3 reads TGCGCCAGCAGCCAAGATCTAGGACTAGCGGGAGGGCTTTATAGGTACAATGAGCAGTTCTTC.

The rearrangement joins TRBV18 to TRBJ2-7; TRBD1 might be the D (6 bases). The CDR3 loop spans 16 amino acids. Germline CDR1 KGHSH, CDR2 LQKENI. The V gene lost 2 bases and the J gene lost 7 bases, with 21 bases spanning the gap. CDR3 in amino acids: CASSPIDRDTFEEQYF. CDR3 DNA sequence: TGTGCCAGCTCACCAATTGACCGGGACACCTTCGAGGAGCAGTACTTC.

V gene TRBV6-2 or TRBV6-3 combines with J gene TRBJ2-7; possible D gene TRBD2, 6 bases. This CDR3 is built from 17 residues. V was clipped by 0 bases and J by 2 bases, with 17 bases between them. The germline V gene has CDR1 MNHEY and CDR2 SVGEGT. This CDR3 is CASSYSTAGEETYEQYF. The CDR3 DNA reads TGTGCCAGCAGTTACTCCACGGCCGGGGAGGAAACCTACGAGCAGTACTTC.

The chain couples TRBV28 to TRBJ2-1; TRBD2 aligns across 8 bases. The CDR3 consists of 15 residues. After removal of 6 bases from V and 5 bases from J, the junction contained 9 bases not matched to a gene. Germline V gene sequence: CDR1 MDHEN, CDR2 SYDVKM. Here the CDR3 DNA reads TGTGCCAGCAGACAACTAGCGGAGCTCAACAATGAGCAGTTCTTC. Its protein is CASRQLAELNNEQFF.

This chain links TRBV5-4 with TRBJ2-5, with 8 nucleotides matching TRBD2. Germline V gene data show CDR1 as SGHNT and CDR2 as YYREEE (reference sequence). This CDR3 contains 16 residues. Trimming took 0 bases from V and 1 from J; bases not matched to a gene: 5. The CDR3 DNA is TGTGCCAGCAGCTTGGGGGGCGGGGGGCCCCAAGAGACCCAGTACTTC. Translated, it gives CASSLGGGGPQETQYF.

This sequence joins TRBV6-2 or TRBV6-3 and TRBJ2-1; the D is unclear. With 3 bases removed from V and 5 bases from J, the gap between germline ends came to 5 bases. The CDR3 extends over 12 amino acids. Per the germline V gene, CDR1 is MNHEY and CDR2 is SVGEGT. CDR3 sequence (DNA): TGTGCCAGCAGTTATCGGGACAATGAGCAGTTCTTC. This codes for CASSYRDNEQFF.

V usage is TRBV10-3 and J usage is TRBJ2-2; D is unresolved. This CDR3 contains 12 residues. Germline CDR1 ENHRY, CDR2 SYGVKD. The germline V and J ends were trimmed by 6 bases and 2 bases, with 4 bases remaining between them. The DNA for the CDR3 is TGTGCCATCAGCTACAACACCGGGGAGCTGTTTTTT. It codes for CAISYNTGELFF.

About this clone itself: The same CDR3 also results from other DNA sequences found in this sample. The chain links TRBV11-3 to TRBJ2-7; TRBD2 is a possible D gene (6 bases). Trimming took off 1 base at V and 2 bases at J, with 9 bases between the two ends. The CDR3 spans 14 residues. Germline CDR1 SGHNT, CDR2 YENEEA. CDR3 coding DNA: TGTGCCAGCAGCTTAGGGGCGGGAACCTACGAGCAGTACTTC. Protein product: CASSLGAGTYEQYF. The full variable domain, completed using reference TRBV11-3 and TRBJ2-7, is EAGVVQSPRYKIIEKKQPVAFWCNPISGHNTLYWYLQNLGQGPELLIRYENEEAVDDSQLPKDRFSAERLKGVDSTLKIQPAELGDSAVYLCASSLGAGTYEQYFGPGTRLTVT.

The chain couples TRBV24-1 to TRBJ2-1, with 14 nucleotides matching TRBD2. Germline trimming cut 10 bases from V and 7 bases from J; bases unmatched to any gene: 5. There are 14 residues in the CDR3. CDR1 is KGHDR, CDR2 SFDVKD, per germline. The CDR3 coding sequence is TGTGCCACAGGGACTAGCGGGAGCAGGAATGAGCAGTTCTTC. It specifies CATGTSGSRNEQFF.